This entry lists 14 T cell receptor beta chains sequenced from one sample in a study of cytomegalovirus exposure and HLA in healthy donors. The primer mix had 60 Vbeta and 13 Jbeta primers. Generated by immunoSEQ multiplex PCR, the TCRdb table keeps only in-frame clones and is missing some. There are some 130,000 clones in the sample; roughly 83% occur only once, and 1.5% to 2.5% lies in the top ten. Sequencing was performed on PBMCs. The receptors were gathered from a man between 18 and 29 years old in good health and CMV-seronegative.

This clone was seen just once. DNA for the CDR3: TGCGCCAGCAGCCAAGACGGCGCGGGAGTGGAGACCCAGTACTTC. Amino acids: CASSQDGAGVETQYF. The genes are TRBV4-1 and TRBJ2-5; TRBD2 aligns across 7 bases. The germline V gene encodes CDR1 MGHRA and CDR2 YSYEKL. CDR3 length equals 15 residues. J gave up 5 bases and V 0 bases, and 6 bases lay outside the gene matches.

The genes are TRBV7-9 and TRBJ1-5, with TRBD1 identical over 8 bases. The length of the CDR3 is 13 residues. J was trimmed by 2 bases and V by 8 bases; bases with no gene match: 2. Germline-derived CDR1 and CDR2 are SEHNR and FQNEAQ (reference sequence). The CDR3 coding sequence is TGTGCCAGCCAGGGACAGGGCAATCAGCCCCAGCATTTT. Its protein product is CASQGQGNQPQHF.

The chain carries TRBV27 and TRBJ2-5; 9 nucleotides agree with TRBD2. The last part of the DNA fits TRBJ2-7 better; the J call may be wrong. Germline V CDR1 and CDR2: MNHEY, SMNVEV (reference sequence). The CDR3 covers 18 residues. CDR3 sequence: CASSLSTYRAGGSYEQYF. In DNA form, the CDR3 reads TGTGCCAGCAGTTTATCGACCTATCGTGCGGGAGGGTCCTACGAGCAGTACTTC.

The J gene is TRBJ2-3, the V gene TRBV14; D is unresolved. Germline lookup yields CDR1 SGHDN and CDR2 FVKESK. The CDR3 covers 13 residues. Between the trimmed V and J ends, which lost 4 bases and 0 bases, there was a span of 5 bases. CDR3 in DNA: TGTGCCAGCAGCCGAACTAGCACAGATACGCAGTATTTT. Encoded protein: CASSRTSTDTQYF.

V gene TRBV5-1 combines with J gene TRBJ2-3, with D perhaps matching TRBD1 (6 bases). The CDR3 runs 14 residues. The germline V gene has CDR1 SGHRS and CDR2 YFSETQ. V lost 4 bases and J lost 2, with 11 bases in between. The CDR3 spells CASSPGQSTDTQYF. The CDR3 DNA follows: TGCGCCAGCAGCCCCGGACAGTCCACAGATACGCAGTATTTT.

The chain joins TRBV7-2 to TRBJ2-5, with 7 bases matching TRBD2. There are 15 residues in the CDR3. In germline, CDR1 is SGHTA, CDR2 FQGNSA. V dropped 7 bases and J dropped 0; count of bases not matched to a gene: 8. This CDR3 reads CASNPSGEYQETQYF. CDR3 sequence (DNA): TGTGCCAGCAACCCAAGCGGGGAGTACCAAGAGACCCAGTACTTC.

The chain recombines TRBV27 with TRBJ1-1, with 8 bases identical to TRBD1. CDR1 and CDR2 from the germline V gene are MNHEY and SMNVEV (reference sequence). V trimming: 5 bases; J trimming: 10 bases; junction bases outside the gene matches: 15. The CDR3 contains 15 residues. CDR3 region: CASSPLNRGGLRAFF. DNA of the CDR3: TGTGCCAGCAGTCCTCTCAACAGGGGGGGACTGAGAGCTTTCTTT.

V is TRBV11-1 and J is TRBJ2-1, with TRBD2 matching over 7 bases. Germline CDR1 SGHAT, CDR2 FQDESV (reference sequence). J was trimmed by 7 bases and V by 7 bases; bases with no gene match: 10. The CDR3 consists of 14 residues. CDR3 residues: CASTPGLPTNEQFF. The CDR3 DNA follows: TGTGCCAGCACCCCGGGACTACCTACGAATGAGCAGTTCTTC.

This clone was found a few times. V is TRBV30 and J is TRBJ1-5; 7 bases match TRBD1. J lost 3 bases, V lost 5 bases, and 1 base had no gene match. Germline V CDR1 and CDR2: GTSNPN, SVGIG (reference sequence). The CDR3 spans 12 residues. The CDR3 is CAWDRVNQPQHF. CDR3 nucleotide sequence: TGTGCCTGGGACAGGGTCAATCAGCCCCAGCATTTT. The whole variable domain, remainder taken from reference TRBV30 and TRBJ1-5, is SQTIHQWPATLVQPVGSPLSLECTVEGTSNPNLYWYRQAAGRGLQLLFYSVGIGQISSEVPQNLSASRPQDRQFILSSKKLLLSDSGFYLCAWDRVNQPQHFGDGTRLSIL.

V usage is TRBV28 and J usage is TRBJ2-1, with 11 bases identical to TRBD2. CDR3 length equals 15 residues. Trimming cost V 7 bases and J 3 bases; bases outside gene matches: 5. Germline CDR1 is MDHEN and CDR2 is SYDVKM. CDR3 residues: CASNRGTSGYNEQFF. The CDR3 region has the DNA TGTGCCAGCAATCGCGGGACTAGCGGCTACAATGAGCAGTTCTTC.

V is TRBV10-3 and J is TRBJ2-7; TRBD2 agrees at 12 bases. CDR3 length equals 14 residues. Germline V gene lookup returns CDR1 ENHRY and CDR2 SYGVKD. V lost 10 bases and J lost 7; bases outside the gene matches: 11. As DNA, the CDR3 is TGTGCCAGCGCGCTAGCGGGAGGGCCGGTAGAGCAGTACTTC. Its protein product is CASALAGGPVEQYF.

The CDR3 bases are TGCGCCAGCAGCTCGGGCCCTAGCGGGAGTGCACAAGAGACCCAGTACTTC. Translating gives CASSSGPSGSAQETQYF. The gene calls are TRBV5-1 and TRBJ2-5, with TRBD2 matching 10 bases. Trimming took 3 bases from V and 2 from J; bases not matched to a gene: 10. The CDR3 sequence is 17 residues long. Germline V gene sequence: CDR1 SGHRS, CDR2 YFSETQ. Full variable domain (missing parts from reference TRBV5-1 and TRBJ2-5): KAGVTQTPRYLIKTRGQQVTLSCSPISGHRSVSWYQQTPGQGLQFLFEYFSETQRNKGNFPGRFSGRQFSNSRSEMNVSTLELGDSALYLCASSSGPSGSAQETQYFGPGTRLLVL.

The chain links TRBV21-1 to TRBJ2-7; the table's D call TRBD2 went unverified against the DNA. TRBV21-1 is a listed pseudogene. The CDR3 runs 16 residues. This chain's CDR3 is CASSKSVRQFSYEQYV. For the CDR3, the DNA is TGTGCCAGCAGCAAATCGGTGAGGCAGTTCTCCTACGAGCAGTACGTC.

The V call is TRBV7-9, the J call TRBJ2-1, with a possible D match to TRBD2 (5 bases). Trimming pared 2 bases from V and 5 bases from J, leaving 10 bases between. Germline CDR1 is SEHNR and CDR2 is FQNEAQ (reference sequence). The CDR3 is made up of 14 amino acids. CDR3 sequence (DNA): TGTGCCAGCAGCTTAAGTGGGAGCGACAATGAGCAGTTCTTC. This codes for CASSLSGSDNEQFF.